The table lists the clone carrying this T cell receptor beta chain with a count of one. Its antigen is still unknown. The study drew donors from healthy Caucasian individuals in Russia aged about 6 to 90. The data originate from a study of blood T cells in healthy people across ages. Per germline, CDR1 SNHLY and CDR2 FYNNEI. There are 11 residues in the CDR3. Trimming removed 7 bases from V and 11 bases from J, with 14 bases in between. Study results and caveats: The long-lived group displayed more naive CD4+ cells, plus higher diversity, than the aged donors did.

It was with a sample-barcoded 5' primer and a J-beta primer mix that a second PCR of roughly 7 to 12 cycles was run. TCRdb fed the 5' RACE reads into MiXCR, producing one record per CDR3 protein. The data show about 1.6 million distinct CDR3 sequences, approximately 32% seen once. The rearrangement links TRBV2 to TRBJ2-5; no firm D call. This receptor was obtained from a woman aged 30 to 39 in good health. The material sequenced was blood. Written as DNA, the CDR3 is TGTGCCAGCACCCAGGCGAATGAGCAGTACTTC. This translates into CASTQANEQYF.